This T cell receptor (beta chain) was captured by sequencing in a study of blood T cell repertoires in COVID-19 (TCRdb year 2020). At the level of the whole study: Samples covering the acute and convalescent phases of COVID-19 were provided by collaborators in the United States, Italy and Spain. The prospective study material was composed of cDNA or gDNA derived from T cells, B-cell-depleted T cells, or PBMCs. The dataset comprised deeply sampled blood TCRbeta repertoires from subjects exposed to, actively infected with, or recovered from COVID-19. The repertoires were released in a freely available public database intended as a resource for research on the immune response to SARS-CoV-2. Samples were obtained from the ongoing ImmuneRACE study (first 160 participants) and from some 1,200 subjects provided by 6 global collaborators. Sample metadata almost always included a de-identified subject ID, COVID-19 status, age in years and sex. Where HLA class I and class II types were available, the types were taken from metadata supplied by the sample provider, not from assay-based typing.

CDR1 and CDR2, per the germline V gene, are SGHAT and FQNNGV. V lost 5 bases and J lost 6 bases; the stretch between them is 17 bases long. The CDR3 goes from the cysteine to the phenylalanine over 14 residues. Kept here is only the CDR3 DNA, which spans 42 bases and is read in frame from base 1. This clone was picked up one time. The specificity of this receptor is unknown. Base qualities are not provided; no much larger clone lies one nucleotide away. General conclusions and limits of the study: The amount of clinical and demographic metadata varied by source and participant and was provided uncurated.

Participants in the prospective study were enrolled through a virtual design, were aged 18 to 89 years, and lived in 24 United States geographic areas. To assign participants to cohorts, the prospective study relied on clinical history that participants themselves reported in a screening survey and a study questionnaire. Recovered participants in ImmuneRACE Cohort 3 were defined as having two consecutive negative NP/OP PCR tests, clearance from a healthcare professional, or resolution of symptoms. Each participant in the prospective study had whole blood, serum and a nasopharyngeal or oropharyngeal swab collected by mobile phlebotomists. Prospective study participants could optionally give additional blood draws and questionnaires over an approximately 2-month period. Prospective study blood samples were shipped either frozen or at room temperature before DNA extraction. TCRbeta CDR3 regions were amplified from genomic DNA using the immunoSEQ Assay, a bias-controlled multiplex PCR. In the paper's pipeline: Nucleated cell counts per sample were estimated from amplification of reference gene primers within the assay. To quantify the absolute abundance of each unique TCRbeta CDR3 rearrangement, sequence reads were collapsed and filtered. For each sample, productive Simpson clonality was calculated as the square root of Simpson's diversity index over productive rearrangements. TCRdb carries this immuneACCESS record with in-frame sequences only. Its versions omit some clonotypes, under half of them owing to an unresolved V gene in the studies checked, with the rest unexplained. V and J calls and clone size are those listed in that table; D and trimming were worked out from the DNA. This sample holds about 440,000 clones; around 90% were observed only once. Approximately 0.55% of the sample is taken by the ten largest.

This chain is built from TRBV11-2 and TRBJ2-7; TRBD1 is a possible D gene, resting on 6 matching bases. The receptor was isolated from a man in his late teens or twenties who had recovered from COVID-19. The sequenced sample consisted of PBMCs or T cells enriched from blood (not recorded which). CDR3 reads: CASSLLDSYSEQYF. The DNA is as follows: TGTGCCAGCAGCCTTTTGGACAGCTACTCCGAGCAGTACTTC.